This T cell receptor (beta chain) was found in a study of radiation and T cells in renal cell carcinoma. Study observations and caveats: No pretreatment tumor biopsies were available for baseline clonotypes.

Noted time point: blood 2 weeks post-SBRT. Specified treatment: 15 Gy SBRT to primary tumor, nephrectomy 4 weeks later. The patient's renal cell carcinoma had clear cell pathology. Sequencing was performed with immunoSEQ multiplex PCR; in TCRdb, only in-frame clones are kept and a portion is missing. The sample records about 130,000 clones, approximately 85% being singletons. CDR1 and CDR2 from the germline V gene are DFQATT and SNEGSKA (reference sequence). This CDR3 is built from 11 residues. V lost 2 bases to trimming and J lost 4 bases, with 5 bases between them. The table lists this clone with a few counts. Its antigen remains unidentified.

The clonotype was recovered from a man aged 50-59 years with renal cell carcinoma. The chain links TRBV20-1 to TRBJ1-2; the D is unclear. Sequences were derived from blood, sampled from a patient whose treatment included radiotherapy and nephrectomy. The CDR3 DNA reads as TGCAGTGCTAGATTTTCCTATGGCTACACCTTC. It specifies CSARFSYGYTF.